The 26 T cell receptor beta chains reported below all come from one sample, sequenced in a study of blood T cell repertoires in COVID-19. Repertoires were generated with immunoSEQ multiplex PCR, while TCRdb's copy carries only in-frame clones and drops some. The table shows 220,000 or so clones, with 70% to 85% occurring only once. Sequencing input: PBMCs or T cells enriched from blood (not recorded which). All receptors come from a woman between 55 and 75 years old who had recovered from COVID-19.

In this sample, this clone turned up once. The chain employs TRBV27 and TRBJ1-3, with D unclear. This CDR3 has 12 amino acids. The V gene lost 10 bases and the J gene lost 1 base, with 8 bases spanning the gap. Germline V CDR1 and CDR2: MNHEY, SMNVEV (reference sequence). The CDR3 region is CAIESSGNTIYF. The CDR3 nucleotides read TGTGCCATCGAGTCGTCTGGAAACACCATATATTTT.

This chain uses TRBV11-1 with TRBJ2-1, with TRBD1 matching over 12 bases. CDR1 and CDR2 from the germline V gene are SGHAT and FQDESV (reference sequence). The V gene end was trimmed by 1 base and the J gene end by 9 bases; junction bases not matched to a gene: 4. The CDR3 covers 15 residues. CDR3 coding DNA: TGTGCCAGCAGCTTAGAGGGACAGGGGGCTCGTGAGCAGTTCTTC. This sequence encodes CASSLEGQGAREQFF.

This clone was counted only a few times. The chain uses TRBV7-9 and TRBJ1-5, with TRBD1 as a possible D gene (6 bases). Germline CDR1 reads SEHNR; CDR2 reads FQNEAQ (reference sequence). The CDR3 sequence is 15 residues long. V was shortened by 2 bases and J by 6 bases, with 14 bases between the two germline ends. The CDR3 region has the DNA TGTGCCAGCAGCTTAATGGGGGCTGGGAGTCAGCCCCAGCATTTT. Translating it yields CASSLMGAGSQPQHF.

The rearrangement links TRBV7-8 to TRBJ2-7; a weak D match, TRBD1 (6 bases). The germline gives CDR1 SGHVS, CDR2 FQNEAQ. Trimming left V 5 bases short and J 2 bases short, with 19 bases between. The CDR3 spans 16 residues. The CDR3 spells CASSITGTTLAYEQYF. CDR3 bases: TGTGCCAGCAGCATCACCGGGACAACTCTGGCCTACGAGCAGTACTTC.

This chain joins TRBV5-5 and TRBJ2-7; 8 bases line up with TRBD1. This CDR3 is built from 15 residues. V lost 4 bases, J lost 5 bases, and 11 bases stayed unmatched. Germline CDR1 reads SGHKS; CDR2 reads YYEKEE (reference sequence). This CDR3 reads CASSTTPTGENEQYF. In nucleotides, the CDR3 is TGTGCCAGCAGCACAACCCCGACAGGGGAAAACGAGCAGTACTTC.

This clone appeared a single time. The chain links TRBV11-2 to TRBJ1-1; TRBD1 agrees at 7 bases. The junction had 8 bases not matched to a gene; V was cut back by 4 bases and J by 3 bases. Germline CDR1 reads SGHAT; CDR2 reads FQNNGV. The CDR3 is 15 amino acids. The DNA of the CDR3 is TGTGCCAGCAGCTCGTTGACAGGGCGGCACACTGAAGCTTTCTTT. Its translation: CASSSLTGRHTEAFF.

The chain combines TRBV20-1 with TRBJ2-5; weak D call: TRBD1 (6 bases). V was clipped by 7 bases and J by 1 base, with 7 bases between them. Germline loops: CDR1 DFQATT, CDR2 SNEGSKA (reference sequence). The CDR3 is 11 amino acids. Here the CDR3 reads CSVGGQETQYF. DNA for the CDR3: TGCAGTGTAGGGGGCCAAGAGACCCAGTACTTC.

The chain carries TRBV7-6 and TRBJ2-2, with TRBD2 matching 10 bases. The CDR3 is 18 amino acids. The germline V gene has CDR1 SGHVS and CDR2 FNYEAQ. With 5 bases clipped from V and 0 bases from J, the junction kept 9 bases outside the gene matches. CDR3 in DNA: TGTGCCAGCAGCCCAAGGACTAGCGGTGCGGCGAACACCGGGGAGCTGTTTTTT. It codes for CASSPRTSGAANTGELFF.

The chain employs TRBV9 and TRBJ2-1, with D possibly TRBD2 on 7 matching bases. V was clipped by 6 bases and J by 9 bases, with 13 bases between them. Germline V gives CDR1 SGDLS, CDR2 YYNGEE. The CDR3 contains 12 residues. CDR3: CASTRGGGEQFF. The DNA for the CDR3 is TGTGCCAGCACACGGGGAGGGGGTGAGCAGTTCTTC.

The chain has TRBV7-9 and TRBJ1-2, with unresolved D. V lost 4 bases to trimming and J lost 8 bases, with 11 bases between them. The CDR3 runs to 12 residues. Germline CDR1 reads SEHNR; CDR2 reads FQNEAQ (reference sequence). The CDR3 is CASSSYLEGYTF. The CDR3 DNA reads as TGTGCCAGCAGCTCCTACTTGGAGGGCTACACCTTC.

A single count supports this clone. V usage is TRBV5-1 and J usage is TRBJ2-7; 8 bases are shared with TRBD1. This CDR3 is 13 amino acids long. With V trimmed by 4 bases and J by 6 bases, 6 bases remained unmatched. Germline values: CDR1 SGHRS, CDR2 YFSETQ. CDR3 region: CASSPDRGTEQYF. For the CDR3, the DNA is TGCGCCAGCAGCCCCGACAGGGGTACCGAGCAGTACTTC. The full variable domain, rest sourced from reference TRBV5-1 and TRBJ2-7, is KAGVTQTPRYLIKTRGQQVTLSCSPISGHRSVSWYQQTPGQGLQFLFEYFSETQRNKGNFPGRFSGRQFSNSRSEMNVSTLELGDSALYLCASSPDRGTEQYFGPGTRLTVT.

The chain joins TRBV30 to TRBJ1-3; a weak D match, TRBD1 (6 bases). This CDR3 has 15 amino acids. Trimming took 2 bases from V and 0 from J, leaving 11 bases between them. CDR1 GTSNPN and CDR2 SVGIG come from the germline V gene (reference sequence). This CDR3 is CAWSQQGLSGNTIYF. As DNA, the CDR3 is TGTGCCTGGAGTCAACAGGGTCTCTCTGGAAACACCATATATTTT.

The chain carries TRBV12-5 and TRBJ2-1, with D unresolved. This CDR3 is built from 13 residues. CDR1 is LGHNT, CDR2 FRNRAP, per germline. With 6 bases removed from V and 0 bases from J, the gap between germline ends came to 6 bases. The DNA of the CDR3 is TGTGCTAGTGGAGAGAGCTCCTACAATGAGCAGTTCTTC. It encodes CASGESSYNEQFF.

The V gene is TRBV28, the J gene TRBJ2-1; maybe TRBD2 (6 bases). This CDR3 is 14 amino acids long. V was shortened by 8 bases and J by 4 bases, with 15 bases between the two germline ends. Germline V gene sequence: CDR1 MDHEN, CDR2 SYDVKM. Written as DNA, the CDR3 is TGTGCCAGCGGACGGGGGACCTTTTACAATGAGCAGTTCTTC. It translates to CASGRGTFYNEQFF.

This chain links TRBV6-5 with TRBJ1-6; no reliable D call. V was shortened by 6 bases and J by 7 bases, with 13 bases between the two germline ends. CDR1 MNHEY and CDR2 SVGAGI come from the germline V gene. CDR3 length: 14 residues. CDR3: CASRVTEGNSPLHF. CDR3 DNA: TGTGCCAGCAGGGTCACGGAGGGCAATTCACCCCTCCACTTT.

The gene calls are TRBV5-5 and TRBJ2-3; the match to TRBD2 covers 9 bases. The CDR3 is made up of 17 amino acids. CDR1 is SGHKS, CDR2 YYEKEE, per germline (reference sequence). Unmatched junction bases numbered 11, after V lost 4 bases and J lost 2 bases. CDR3 coding DNA: TGTGCCAGCAGCCAATTGCGAGGCGGGGGGGCCACAGATACGCAGTATTTT. As protein: CASSQLRGGGATDTQYF.

Worth noting for this clone: Other DNA sequences in the sample encode the same CDR3. The chain couples TRBV5-1 to TRBJ2-1; 10 bases agree with TRBD1. From germline, CDR1 is SGHRS and CDR2 YFSETQ. The CDR3 covers 15 residues. J was trimmed by 2 bases and V by 4 bases; bases with no gene match: 3. DNA for the CDR3: TGCGCCAGCAGCCCGGGACAGGGGACCTACAATGAGCAGTTCTTC. It yields the protein CASSPGQGTYNEQFF. Combining the CDR3 with reference TRBV5-1 and TRBJ2-1 gives the whole variable domain KAGVTQTPRYLIKTRGQQVTLSCSPISGHRSVSWYQQTPGQGLQFLFEYFSETQRNKGNFPGRFSGRQFSNSRSEMNVSTLELGDSALYLCASSPGQGTYNEQFFGPGTRLTVL.

The V gene is TRBV7-2, the J gene TRBJ1-1; D is uncertain. Trimming cost V 5 bases and J 0 bases, with 7 bases left between them. CDR3 length: 13 amino acids. CDR1 is SGHTA, CDR2 FQGNSA, per germline. CDR3: CASSLEMNTEAFF. Written as DNA, the CDR3 is TGTGCCAGCAGCCTCGAGATGAACACTGAAGCTTTCTTT.

The J gene is TRBJ2-3, the V gene TRBV20-1; D is unresolved. Trimming pared 5 bases from V and 4 bases from J, leaving 7 bases between. CDR1 DFQATT and CDR2 SNEGSKA come from the germline V gene (reference sequence). This CDR3 contains 11 residues. CDR3 bases: TGCAGTGCTCCCCTCCCAGATACGCAGTATTTT. This sequence encodes CSAPLPDTQYF.

This chain joins TRBV10-2 and TRBJ2-3; 7 bases align to TRBD1. The CDR3 consists of 15 residues. V lost 4 bases, J lost 0 bases, and 4 bases stayed unmatched. The germline V gene has CDR1 WSHSY and CDR2 SAAADI. The CDR3 nucleotides are TGCGCCAGCAGTGGCTCAGGGGGAAGCACAGATACGCAGTATTTT. It codes for CASSGSGGSTDTQYF.

The rearrangement uses TRBV7-2 and TRBJ1-2, with unresolved D. Germline CDR1 SGHTA, CDR2 FQGNSA. Trimming cost V 2 bases and J 3 bases, with 13 bases left between them. CDR3 length: 15 amino acids. CDR3 amino acids: CASSLQQPKDYGYTF. In DNA form, the CDR3 reads TGTGCCAGCAGCTTACAACAGCCCAAGGACTATGGCTACACCTTC.

The chain is built from TRBV7-8 and TRBJ1-6; TRBD1 agrees at 10 bases. Trimming at V came to 5 bases and at J to 8 bases, leaving 6 bases not matched to a gene. Germline-derived CDR1 and CDR2 are SGHVS and FQNEAQ. This CDR3 is built from 15 residues. The CDR3 reads CASSQGTGEHSPLHF. CDR3 bases: TGTGCCAGCAGCCAAGGGACAGGGGAACATTCACCCCTCCACTTT.

The rearrangement uses TRBV6-5 and TRBJ1-1; D perhaps matches TRBD1 (5 bases). The CDR3 runs 14 residues. V was shortened by 6 bases and J by 5 bases, with 16 bases between the two germline ends. Germline V gene data show CDR1 as MNHEY and CDR2 as SVGAGI. CDR3 in amino acids: CASSPVGATTEAFF. The CDR3 nucleotides are TGTGCCAGCAGCCCCGTAGGGGCAACGACTGAAGCTTTCTTT.

The chain uses TRBV14 and TRBJ2-5, with 9 bases that match TRBD1. The germline V gene encodes CDR1 SGHDN and CDR2 FVKESK. The junction had 4 bases not matched to a gene; V was cut back by 0 bases and J by 5 bases. There are 15 residues in the CDR3. The CDR3, as DNA: TGTGCCAGCAGCCAAGATTACAGGGGGCAGGAGACCCAGTACTTC. This sequence encodes CASSQDYRGQETQYF.

This clone was seen only a few times. The V gene is TRBV18, the J gene TRBJ1-2; TRBD1 agrees at 8 bases. This CDR3 spans 17 amino acids. CDR1 KGHSH and CDR2 LQKENI come from the germline V gene. J lost 3 bases, V lost 3 bases, and 12 bases had no gene match. The DNA for the CDR3 is TGTGCCAGCTCACCTGGGGCCAGGGGGCTGTCACACTATGGCTACACCTTC. Translation: CASSPGARGLSHYGYTF.

This rearrangement joins TRBV19 to TRBJ2-5, with TRBD2 identical over 7 bases. This CDR3 region has 14 residues. The junction had 5 bases not matched to a gene; V was cut back by 5 bases and J by 2 bases. The V gene's germline CDR1 is LNHDA and CDR2 SQIVND (reference sequence). The CDR3 is CASSRTSSQETQYF. The CDR3, as DNA: TGTGCCAGTAGTCGGACTAGTTCACAAGAGACCCAGTACTTC.